This T cell receptor beta chain came from a study of control samples from healthy donors and cancer patients. Germline V lookup: CDR1 LGHDT, CDR2 YNNKEL (reference sequence). The CDR3 runs to 16 residues. Losses at the gene ends were 1 base for V and 7 bases for J; bases not matched to a gene: 9. The protocol was immunoSEQ multiplex PCR, while the TCRdb copy is restricted to in-frame clones and leaves out a portion. The sample has about 82,000 clones; 75% to 90% are singletons. The origin of this receptor is a man between 45 and 60 years old in good health. Sequencing used blood. The chain uses TRBV3-1 (or the pseudogene TRBV3-2) and TRBJ2-7, with TRBD1 matching over 11 bases. CDR3 residues: CASSQGEDRGQEEQYF. DNA of the CDR3: TGTGCCAGCAGCCAAGGTGAGGACAGGGGGCAAGAAGAGCAGTACTTC.